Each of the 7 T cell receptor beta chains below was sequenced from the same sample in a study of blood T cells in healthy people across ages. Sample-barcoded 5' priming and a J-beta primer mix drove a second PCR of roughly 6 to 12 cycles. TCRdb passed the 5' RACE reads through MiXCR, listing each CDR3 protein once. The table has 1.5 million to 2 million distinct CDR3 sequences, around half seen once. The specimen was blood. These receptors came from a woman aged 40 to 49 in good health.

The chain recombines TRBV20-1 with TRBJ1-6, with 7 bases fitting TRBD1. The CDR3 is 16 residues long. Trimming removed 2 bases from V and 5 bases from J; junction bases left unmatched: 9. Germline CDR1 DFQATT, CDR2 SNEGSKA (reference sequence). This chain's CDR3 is CSARNQRTGDNSPLHF. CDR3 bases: TGCAGTGCTAGAAATCAACGAACAGGGGATAATTCACCCCTCCACTTT.

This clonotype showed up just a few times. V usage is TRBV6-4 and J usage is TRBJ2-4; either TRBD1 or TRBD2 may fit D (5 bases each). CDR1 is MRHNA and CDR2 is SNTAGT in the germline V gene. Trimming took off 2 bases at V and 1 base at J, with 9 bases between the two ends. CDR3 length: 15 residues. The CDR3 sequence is CASSDEWGAKNIQYF. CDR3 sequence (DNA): TGTGCCAGCAGTGACGAATGGGGGGCCAAAAACATTCAGTACTTC.

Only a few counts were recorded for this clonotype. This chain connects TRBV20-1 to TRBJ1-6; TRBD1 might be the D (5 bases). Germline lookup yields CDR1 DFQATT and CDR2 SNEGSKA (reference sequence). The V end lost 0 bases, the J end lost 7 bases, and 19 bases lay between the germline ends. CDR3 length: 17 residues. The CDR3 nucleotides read TGCAGTGCTAGAGATGGGGGGAGTAATCAGATCAATTCACCCCTCCACTTT. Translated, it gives CSARDGGSNQINSPLHF.

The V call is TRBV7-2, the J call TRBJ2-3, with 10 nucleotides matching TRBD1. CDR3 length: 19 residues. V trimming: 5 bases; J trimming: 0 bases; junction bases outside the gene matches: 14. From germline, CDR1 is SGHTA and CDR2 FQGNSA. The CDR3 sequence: CASSNRDRGRTLSTDTQYF. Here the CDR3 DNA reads TGTGCCAGCAGCAACCGGGACAGGGGCCGTACCCTGAGCACAGATACGCAGTATTTT.

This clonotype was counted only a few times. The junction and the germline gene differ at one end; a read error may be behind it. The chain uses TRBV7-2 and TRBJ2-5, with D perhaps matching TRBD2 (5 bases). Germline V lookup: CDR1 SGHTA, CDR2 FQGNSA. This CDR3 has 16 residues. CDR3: CASRLEGSLNQETQYF. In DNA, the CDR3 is TGTGCCAGCAGGTTAGAGGGCAGTCTTAACCAAGAGACCCAGTACTTC.

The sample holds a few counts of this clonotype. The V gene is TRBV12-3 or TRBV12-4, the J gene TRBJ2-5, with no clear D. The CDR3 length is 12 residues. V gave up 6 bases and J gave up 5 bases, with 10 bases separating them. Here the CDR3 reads CASRAEAETQYF. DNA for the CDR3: TGTGCCAGCAGAGCCGAAGCGGAGACCCAGTACTTC.

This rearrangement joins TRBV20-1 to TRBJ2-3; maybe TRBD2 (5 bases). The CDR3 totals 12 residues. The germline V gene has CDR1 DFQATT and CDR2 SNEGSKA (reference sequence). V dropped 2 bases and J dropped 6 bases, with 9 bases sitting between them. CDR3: CSARLTRDTQYF. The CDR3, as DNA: TGCAGTGCTAGACTCACTAGGGATACGCAGTATTTT.